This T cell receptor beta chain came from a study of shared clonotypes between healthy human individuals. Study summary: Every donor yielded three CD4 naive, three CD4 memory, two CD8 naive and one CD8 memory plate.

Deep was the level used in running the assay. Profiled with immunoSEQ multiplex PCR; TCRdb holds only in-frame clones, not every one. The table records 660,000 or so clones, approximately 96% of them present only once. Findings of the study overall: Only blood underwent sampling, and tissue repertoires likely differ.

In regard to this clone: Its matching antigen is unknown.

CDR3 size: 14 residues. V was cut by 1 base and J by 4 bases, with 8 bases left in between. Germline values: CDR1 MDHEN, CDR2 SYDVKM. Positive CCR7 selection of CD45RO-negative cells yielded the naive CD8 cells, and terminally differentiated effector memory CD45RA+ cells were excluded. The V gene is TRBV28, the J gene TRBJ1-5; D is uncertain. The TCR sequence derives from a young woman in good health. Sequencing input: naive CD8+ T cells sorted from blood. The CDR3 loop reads CASSLSSGNQPQHF. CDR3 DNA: TGTGCCAGCAGTTTATCCAGTGGTAATCAGCCCCAGCATTTT.